This TCR beta chain is from a study of T cell responses to AZD1222 COVID-19 vaccine. Generated by immunoSEQ multiplex PCR, the TCRdb table keeps only in-frame clones and is missing some. The top ten hold 0.9% to 1.2% of the sample, which has some 130,000 clones, more than 75% seen once. General study findings and limits: Nearly half of spike-specific TCRs reportedly target unmutated variant regions. Most donors were white British and more were female, and clonal diversity was possibly underestimated.

This clone appeared once. Its antigen is not identified. Looked up from germline, CDR1 is DFQATT and CDR2 is SNEGSKA (reference sequence). Trimming shortened V by 3 bases and J by 4 bases, and 16 bases separated the two germline ends. The CDR3 loop spans 15 amino acids. V gene TRBV20-1 combines with J gene TRBJ1-5; unclear D gene. Material: peripheral blood, obtained 28 days after the second AZD1222 dose. The receptor was derived from an adult who received the AZD1222 COVID-19 vaccine. The CDR3 nucleotides read TGCAGTGCTAGTGAGGGCACATTGCGGAATCAGCCCCAGCATTTT. It is translated as CSASEGTLRNQPQHF.